This record covers a single TCR beta chain. This clonotype was observed many times. The antigen it recognizes is unknown. No clone much larger than this one lies a single base away; base qualities are absent. From the cysteine through the phenylalanine, the CDR3 covers 11 amino acids. Of all the DNA, just the CDR3 is kept, 33 bases in frame from base 1. CDR1 GTSNPN and CDR2 SVGIG were looked up in the germline V gene (reference sequence). The V end loses 3 bases and the J end loses 0 bases, and a stretch of 2 bases separates them. TCR beta CDR3 regions were amplified from RNA transcripts. A first-round RT-PCR of the TCR CDR3 used the HTBI primer set with the Qiagen OneStep RT-PCR kit. Libraries were constructed in a second round of multiplex PCR, after which size selection and purification were performed. The libraries were sequenced on an Illumina HiSeq2000 using paired-end 100 bp reads. On the authors' methods: SOAPnuke was used to process the raw data, throwing out any read that contained adapters or uncalled bases, had a mean Phred below 15, or lacked an exact constant-primer or identifier match. High-quality paired reads were merged with COPE v1.2.5, and unique nucleotide sequences were defined as clonotypes. MiTCR v1.1 was used to align the clonotypes against IMGT TRBV, TRBD and TRBJ reference segments. Only V-J combinations with frequency above 0.0001, covering 99.2% of repertoires, were analysed. The TCS score was defined as the ratio of F50 (clonal expansion) to E x V (chaos), calculated using BLOSUM62-based TCRdist between CDR3 peptides within each V-J. Welch's t-statistics and random forest reduced some 510 V-J features to roughly 13, which were used in a naive Bayes classifier (R e1071). The Morisita-Horn index was used to measure how similar the thyroid and blood repertoires were. TCRdb ran its own pipeline on the public reads, namely fastp trimming at Q25 and MiXCR clone calling, and kept in-frame beta chains. Every CDR3 protein is listed once, alongside the most common genes and DNA of its rows. The V and J calls, along with clone size, are taken from TCRdb and not from the paper's own processing. The sample records more than 500,000 distinct CDR3 sequences, approximately 48% of which are singletons. The ten largest clones represent about two fifths of the sample.

Any patient with an uncontrolled infection, another autoimmune disease, pregnancy or lactation was excluded. Diagnoses were based on clinical symptoms, serum thyroxine and TRAb, thyroid ultrasound and orbital computed tomography. Total RNA was extracted using Trizol reagent, and RNA quality was assessed on an Agilent 2100 Bioanalyzer. This entry comes from a study of T cells in Graves' hyperthyroidism and ophthalmopathy (dated by TCRdb to about 2019). With regard to the full study: To identify distinguishing TCR V-J signatures, a discovery cohort of 95 to 100 patients was used, comprising 43 with Graves' ophthalmopathy and 57 with stable Graves' hyperthyroidism. The 100 or so discovery patients were divided at random into training and test sets in a 7:3 ratio. Thyroid tissue and blood T-cell repertoires from six Graves' hyperthyroidism patients were also compared in the study. Whether ophthalmopathy could be predicted prospectively was tested in an independent validation cohort made up of under 20 hyperthyroidism patients plus 17 patients who later progressed to ophthalmopathy. Once sampling was done, hyperthyroidism patients were given methimazole at a starting dose of 30 mg daily, whereas ophthalmopathy patients were given high-dose intravenous methylprednisolone. According to the paper, TCR Vbeta CDR3 sequencing was carried out on 135 peripheral blood samples, which came from some 41 ophthalmopathy, under 80 hyperthyroidism and roughly 17 progressor patients.

What the research found in general, with its limitations: A 13 V-J signature model separated ophthalmopathy from stable hyperthyroidism, with roughly 88% sensitivity and just under 84% specificity in cross-validation and 80%/75% in testing. Sample size was not statistically predetermined, and investigators were not blinded to group allocation. During validation, the model predicted progression to ophthalmopathy a median of approximately six months ahead of onset, with almost 71% sensitivity and 72.22% specificity. Most expanded thyroid clonotypes (frequency above 0.001) were also detected in blood, suggesting blood repertoires may reflect thyroid immune responses.

The sample taken for sequencing was peripheral blood or thyroid tissue (not recorded which). The sequence was collected from an adult woman with Graves' disease, either hyperthyroidism or ophthalmopathy (not recorded which). The sequence links TRBV30 to TRBJ1-1; no D segment can be confidently identified. CDR3 sequence: CAWRMNTEAFF. The nucleotide sequence is TGTGCCTGGAGGATGAACACTGAAGCTTTCTTT.